This T cell receptor (beta chain) appears in the sequencing data of a study of T cells in Graves' hyperthyroidism and ophthalmopathy. This clonotype was counted at least ten times. Using RNA transcripts as the source, TCR beta CDR3 regions were amplified. During a first-round RT-PCR of the TCR CDR3, the HTBI primer set was used. A single record per CDR3 protein comes from TCRdb applying MiXCR to the multiplex PCR reads. The profile shows about 300,000 distinct CDR3 sequences, approximately 15% of them singletons. The germline CDR1 and CDR2 sequences are LGHDT and YNNKEL (reference sequence). The CDR3 runs to 14 residues. V lost 4 bases and J lost 3, with 13 bases in between.

Sequencing input: blood. The chain couples TRBV3-1 to TRBJ2-7; TRBD1 is a possible D gene (5 bases). The receptor was derived from a woman between 40 and 55 years old with Graves' hyperthyroidism. This CDR3 reads CASSRMGPGYEQYF. DNA for the CDR3: TGTGCCAGCAGCCGAATGGGGCCGGGCTACGAGCAGTACTTC.